A single TCR beta chain is shown here with its context. This sample was included in a study of T cell responses to AZD1222 COVID-19 vaccine. Profiling relied on immunoSEQ multiplex PCR, and the TCRdb table lists in-frame clones only, not all of them. In the table there are under 150,000 clones, about nine tenths of which are singletons. CDR1 and CDR2 from the germline V gene are LGHDT and YNNKEL (reference sequence). V lost 2 bases, J lost 0 bases, and 8 bases lay in between. The CDR3 runs 16 residues. The origin of this receptor is an adult in good health. The sequencing used peripheral blood, collected on day 0 of AZD1222 vaccination. The chain combines TRBV3-1 (or the pseudogene TRBV3-2) with TRBJ2-6; a weak D match, TRBD2 (5 bases). The CDR3 loop is CASSQNSVSGANVLTF. The CDR3 nucleotides read TGTGCCAGCAGCCAAAATAGCGTCTCTGGGGCCAACGTCCTGACTTTC.